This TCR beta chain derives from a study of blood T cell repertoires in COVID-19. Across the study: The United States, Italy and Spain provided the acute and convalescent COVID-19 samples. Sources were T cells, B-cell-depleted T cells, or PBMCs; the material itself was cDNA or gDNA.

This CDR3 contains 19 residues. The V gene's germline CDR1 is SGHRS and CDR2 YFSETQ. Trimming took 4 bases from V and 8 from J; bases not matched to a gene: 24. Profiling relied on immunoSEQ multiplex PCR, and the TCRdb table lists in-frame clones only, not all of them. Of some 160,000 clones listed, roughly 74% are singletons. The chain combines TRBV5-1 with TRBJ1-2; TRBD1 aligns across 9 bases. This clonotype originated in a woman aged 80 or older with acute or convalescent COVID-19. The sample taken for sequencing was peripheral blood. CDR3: CASSGRQGQGDLPFRGYTF. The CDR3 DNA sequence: TGCGCCAGCAGCGGCAGACAGGGACAGGGCGATCTTCCCTTTCGCGGCTACACCTTC.